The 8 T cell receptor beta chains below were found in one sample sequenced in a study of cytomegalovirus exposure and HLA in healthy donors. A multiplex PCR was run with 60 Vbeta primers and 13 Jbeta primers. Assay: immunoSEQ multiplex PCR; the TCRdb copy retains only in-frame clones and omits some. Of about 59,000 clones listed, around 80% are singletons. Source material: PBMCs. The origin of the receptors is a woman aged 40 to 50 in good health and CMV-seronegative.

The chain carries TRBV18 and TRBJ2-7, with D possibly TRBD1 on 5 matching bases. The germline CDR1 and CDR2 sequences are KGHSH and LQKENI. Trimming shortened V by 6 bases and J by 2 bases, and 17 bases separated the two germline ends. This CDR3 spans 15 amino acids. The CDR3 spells CASSPGNQGPYEQYF. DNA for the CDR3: TGTGCCAGCTCCCCGGGCAATCAGGGTCCCTACGAGCAGTACTTC.

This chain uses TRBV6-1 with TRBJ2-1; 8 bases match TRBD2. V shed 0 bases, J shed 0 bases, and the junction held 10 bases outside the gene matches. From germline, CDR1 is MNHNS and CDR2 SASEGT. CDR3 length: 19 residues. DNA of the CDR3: TGTGCCAGCAGTGAAGCGCCAAGCGGGAGCACGTCCTCCTACAATGAGCAGTTCTTC. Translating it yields CASSEAPSGSTSSYNEQFF.

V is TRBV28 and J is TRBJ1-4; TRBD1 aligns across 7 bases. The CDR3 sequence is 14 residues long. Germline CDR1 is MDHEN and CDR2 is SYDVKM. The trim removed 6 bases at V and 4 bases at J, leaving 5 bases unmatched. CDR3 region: CASSPGQVNEKLFF. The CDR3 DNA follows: TGTGCCAGCAGCCCCGGACAGGTTAATGAAAAACTGTTTTTT.

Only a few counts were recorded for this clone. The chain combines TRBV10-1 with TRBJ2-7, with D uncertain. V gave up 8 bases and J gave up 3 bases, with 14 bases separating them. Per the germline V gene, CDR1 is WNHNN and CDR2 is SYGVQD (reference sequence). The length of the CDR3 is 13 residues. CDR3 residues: CASPCGKYYEQYF. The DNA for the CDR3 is TGCGCCAGCCCCTGTGGCAAATACTACGAGCAGTACTTC.

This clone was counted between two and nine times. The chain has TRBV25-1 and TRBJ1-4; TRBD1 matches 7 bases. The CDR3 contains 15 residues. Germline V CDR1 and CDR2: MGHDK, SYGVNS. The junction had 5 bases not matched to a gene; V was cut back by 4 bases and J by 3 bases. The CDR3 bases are TGTGCCAGCAGTGGGTCGACAGGGCCTAATGAAAAACTGTTTTTT. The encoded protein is CASSGSTGPNEKLFF.

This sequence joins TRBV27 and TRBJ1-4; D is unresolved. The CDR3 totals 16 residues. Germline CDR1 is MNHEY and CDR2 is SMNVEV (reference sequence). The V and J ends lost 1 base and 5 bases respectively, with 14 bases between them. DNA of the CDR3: TGTGCCAGCAGTTTATTCTGGGCCTCCGCAAATGAAAAACTGTTTTTT. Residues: CASSLFWASANEKLFF.

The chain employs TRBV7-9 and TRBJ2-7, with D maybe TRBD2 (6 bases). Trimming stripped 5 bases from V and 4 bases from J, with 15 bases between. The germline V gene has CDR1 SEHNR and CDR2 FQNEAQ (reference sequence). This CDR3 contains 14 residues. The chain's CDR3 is CASSPRDLQYEQYF. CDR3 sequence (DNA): TGTGCCAGCAGCCCGAGGGACTTACAGTACGAGCAGTACTTC. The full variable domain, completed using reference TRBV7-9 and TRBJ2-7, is DTGVSQNPRHKITKRGQNVTFRCDPISEHNRLYWYRQTLGQGPEFLTYFQNEAQLEKSRLLSDRFSAERPKGSFSTLEIQRTEQGDSAMYLCASSPRDLQYEQYFGPGTRLTVT.

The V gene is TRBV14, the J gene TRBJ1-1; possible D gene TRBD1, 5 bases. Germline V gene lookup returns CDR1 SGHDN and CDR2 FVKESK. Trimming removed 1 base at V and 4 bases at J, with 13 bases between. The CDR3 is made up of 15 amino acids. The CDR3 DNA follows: TGTGCCAGCAGCCAAGGGGGGGGGATGACCACTGAAGCTTTCTTT. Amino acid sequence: CASSQGGGMTTEAFF.